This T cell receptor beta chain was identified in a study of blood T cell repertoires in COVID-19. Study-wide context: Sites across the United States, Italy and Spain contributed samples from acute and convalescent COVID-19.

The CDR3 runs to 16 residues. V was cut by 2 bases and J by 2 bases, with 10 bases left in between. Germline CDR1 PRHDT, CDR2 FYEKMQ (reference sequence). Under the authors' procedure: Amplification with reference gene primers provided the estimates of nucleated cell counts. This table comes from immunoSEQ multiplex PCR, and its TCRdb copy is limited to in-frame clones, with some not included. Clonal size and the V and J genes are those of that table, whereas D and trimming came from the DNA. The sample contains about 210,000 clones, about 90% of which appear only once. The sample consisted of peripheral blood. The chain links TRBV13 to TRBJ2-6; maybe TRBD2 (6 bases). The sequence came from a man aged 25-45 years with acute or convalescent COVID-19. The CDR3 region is CASSLRSGAGANVLTF. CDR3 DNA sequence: TGTGCCAGCAGCTTAAGGTCGGGGGCTGGGGCCAACGTCCTGACTTTC.